These 14 T cell receptor beta chains were sequenced from one sample in a study of cytomegalovirus exposure and HLA in healthy donors. The PCR ran on 60 Vbeta and 13 Jbeta primers. Clones were sequenced by immunoSEQ multiplex PCR, and TCRdb holds only the in-frame ones, with some missing. The sample lists 150,000 to 180,000 clones; roughly 82% were seen once. Material: PBMCs. These receptors all stem from a woman aged 45-65 years in good health and CMV-seropositive.

This rearrangement joins TRBV9 to TRBJ2-3; no definite D call. The ends were cut back, 3 bases at V and 4 bases at J, with 9 bases in the middle. Per germline, CDR1 SGDLS and CDR2 YYNGEE. The CDR3 length is 13 residues. The CDR3 sequence is CASSEAVADTQYF. The DNA for the CDR3 is TGTGCCAGCAGCGAGGCGGTGGCAGATACGCAGTATTTT. Variable domain in full (rest from reference TRBV9 and TRBJ2-3): DSGVTQTPKHLITATGQRVTLRCSPRSGDLSVYWYQQSLDQGLQFLIQYYNGEERAKGNILERFSAQQFPDLHSELNLSSLELGDSALYFCASSEAVADTQYFGPGTRLTVL.

The chain links TRBV4-1 to TRBJ1-1; D remains ambiguous. CDR1 MGHRA and CDR2 YSYEKL come from the germline V gene. The CDR3 is 14 residues long. Trimming stripped 1 base from V and 4 bases from J, with 10 bases between. The CDR3 loop is CASSQVSGSTEAFF. The CDR3 DNA sequence: TGCGCCAGCAGCCAAGTCAGCGGTAGCACTGAAGCTTTCTTT.

The chain couples TRBV29-1 to TRBJ1-3, with 7 bases fitting TRBD1. The J segment lost 3 bases and the V segment lost 8 bases, leaving 13 bases of the junction unmatched. Looked up from germline, CDR1 is SQVTM and CDR2 is ANQGSEA. The CDR3 is 15 amino acids. The CDR3 region is CSLSTGLGFGNTIYF. The CDR3 nucleotides read TGCAGCTTATCGACAGGGCTTGGATTTGGAAACACCATATATTTT.

The V call is TRBV5-4, the J call TRBJ1-1; D is undetermined. V shed 4 bases and J shed 1 base, with 11 bases lying between them. Germline V gene sequence: CDR1 SGHNT, CDR2 YYREEE (reference sequence). This CDR3 is 14 amino acids long. The DNA of the CDR3 is TGTGCCAGCAGCCAACATCAGAAGAACACTGAAGCTTTCTTT. Protein product: CASSQHQKNTEAFF.

The J gene is TRBJ1-1, the V gene TRBV6-6, with D uncertain. CDR3 size: 13 residues. Trimming shortened V by 5 bases and J by 7 bases, and 14 bases separated the two germline ends. Germline CDR1 is MNHNY and CDR2 is SVGAGI (reference sequence). The CDR3 nucleotides are TGTGCCAGCAGTCAAAAAGGGAGGGTTGAAGCTTTCTTT. This codes for CASSQKGRVEAFF.

The chain carries TRBV6-5 and TRBJ1-1; D ambiguous. V was shortened by 6 bases and J by 0 bases, with 14 bases between the two germline ends. The CDR3 is 15 residues long. CDR1 is MNHEY, CDR2 SVGAGI, per germline. The CDR3 here is CASSTRNTVNTEAFF. CDR3 coding DNA: TGTGCCAGCAGCACCCGAAACACCGTGAACACTGAAGCTTTCTTT.

The V call is TRBV2, the J call TRBJ2-1; the match to TRBD2 covers 10 bases. Per the germline V gene, CDR1 is SNHLY and CDR2 is FYNNEI. J gave up 10 bases and V 4 bases, and 7 bases lay outside the gene matches. The CDR3 consists of 14 residues. CDR3 amino acids: CASSGSSGGLEQFF. In DNA, the CDR3 is TGTGCCAGCAGTGGATCTAGCGGGGGTTTGGAGCAGTTCTTC.

The chain joins TRBV12-5 to TRBJ2-2; possible D gene TRBD2, 6 bases. This CDR3 is 14 amino acids long. Germline V gene data show CDR1 as LGHNT and CDR2 as FRNRAP. V was cut by 2 bases and J by 6 bases, with 10 bases left in between. CDR3 region: CASGLRPGAGELFF. The CDR3 DNA reads TGTGCTAGTGGTTTGCGGCCGGGGGCCGGGGAGCTGTTTTTT.

The chain uses TRBV25-1 and TRBJ2-2, with D unclear. Trimming took off 4 bases at V and 2 bases at J, with 8 bases between the two ends. Germline assignment: CDR1 MGHDK and CDR2 SYGVNS. This CDR3 contains 14 residues. CDR3 sequence (DNA): TGTGCCAGCAGTGTGCGACTTAACACCGGGGAGCTGTTTTTT. This gives the protein CASSVRLNTGELFF.

The chain uses TRBV9 and TRBJ2-2, with 7 positions matching TRBD1. The V gene end was trimmed by 4 bases and the J gene end by 0 bases; junction bases not matched to a gene: 6. Germline V gene data show CDR1 as SGDLS and CDR2 as YYNGEE. This CDR3 comprises 16 residues. The CDR3 DNA sequence: TGTGCCAGCAGCCGTCCCGGGACAGCGAACACCGGGGAGCTGTTTTTT. It yields the protein CASSRPGTANTGELFF.

This chain links TRBV10-1 with TRBJ2-1; 10 nucleotides agree with TRBD2. Per germline, CDR1 WNHNN and CDR2 SYGVQD (reference sequence). Trimming cost V 1 base and J 9 bases; bases outside gene matches: 6. The CDR3 has 15 residues. CDR3 region: CASSELAWTSGEQFF. CDR3 sequence (DNA): TGCGCCAGCAGTGAGTTAGCCTGGACTAGCGGTGAGCAGTTCTTC.

V usage is TRBV9 and J usage is TRBJ2-1; weak D call: TRBD1 (6 bases). The length of the CDR3 is 14 residues. The V and J ends lost 0 bases and 6 bases respectively, with 10 bases between them. CDR1 SGDLS and CDR2 YYNGEE come from the germline V gene. Here the CDR3 reads CASSVAGASNEQFF. For the CDR3, the DNA is TGTGCCAGCAGCGTAGCAGGGGCGAGCAATGAGCAGTTCTTC.

The V gene is TRBV15, the J gene TRBJ1-4; D gene unclear. Per germline, CDR1 LNHNV and CDR2 YYDKDF (reference sequence). This CDR3 comprises 15 residues. The V gene lost 1 base and the J gene lost 7 bases, with 13 bases spanning the gap. CDR3 amino acids: CATSRGGLGTEKLFF. The CDR3 nucleotides read TGTGCCACCAGCAGAGGAGGGTTGGGAACTGAAAAACTGTTTTTT.

The chain has TRBV6-5 and TRBJ2-7; 10 bases are a match to TRBD2. The V and J ends lost 0 bases and 6 bases, in that order; junction bases with no gene match: 5. CDR3 size: 15 residues. In germline, CDR1 is MNHEY, CDR2 SVGAGI. The CDR3 sequence: CASSYSSSGGGEQYF. The CDR3 nucleotides read TGTGCCAGCAGTTACTCGTCTAGCGGGGGTGGCGAGCAGTACTTC.